This record looks at one T cell receptor beta chain sequence and its context. What it binds is unknown. These data are taken from a study of cytomegalovirus exposure and HLA in healthy donors. The study's findings and limits: Confirmation was obtained in vitro that a few CMV-associated chains are specific for CMV antigens. First-cohort TCR clusters were later found to tend to co-occur in the 120 or so validation repertoires.

The validation cohort, a group of 90 to 150 subjects, included the donors and was separate from the roughly 720-subject first cohort. TCRdb's table, derived via immunoSEQ multiplex PCR, lists solely in-frame clones and lacks some. The repertoire consists of 170,000 or so clones, with 85% occurring once and the leading ten covering about 16%. This TCR derives from a man aged 18 to 30 in good health and CMV-seropositive. The sequenced material came from PBMCs.

CDR3 bases: TGTGCCAGCAGCCCCCGGGCAGGGGCCTACGAGCAGTACTTC. As protein: CASSPRAGAYEQYF. The chain employs TRBV9 and TRBJ2-7, with a possible D match to TRBD1 (6 bases). V lost 4 bases, J lost 2 bases, and 13 bases lay in between. CDR3 size: 14 residues. Germline V lookup: CDR1 SGDLS, CDR2 YYNGEE.